This T cell receptor beta chain was identified during a study of sequential checkpoint blockade in melanoma. Documented treatment: randomized to nivolumab then ipilimumab (arm A) or the reverse (arm B). PBMC sorting kept live CD3+CD8+ cells without CD19 or CD56. Clones were sequenced by immunoSEQ multiplex PCR, and TCRdb holds only the in-frame ones, with some missing. The table shows around 30,000 clones, with about four fifths occurring only once. V was pared by 4 bases and J by 7 bases, with 20 bases between. This CDR3 is built from 15 residues. The germline gives CDR1 SGDLS, CDR2 YYNGEE. This TCR came from a human donor with melanoma. This specimen was CD8+ T cells sorted from blood (inferred from file names), taken from a patient given nivolumab and ipilimumab in sequence. The rearrangement links TRBV9 to TRBJ1-2; a possible D gene is TRBD1 (6 bases). The CDR3 coding sequence is TGTGCCAGCAGCCTAGTGGGGGGGCGAGCGGGTGGCTACACCTTC. It codes for CASSLVGGRAGGYTF.